The 22 T cell receptor beta chains given below trace back to one sample, sequenced in a study of blood T cell repertoires in COVID-19 (dated by TCRdb to the early 2020s). Library generation was performed with the immunoSEQ multiplex PCR assay. The source is immuneACCESS, and TCRdb retained only in-frame sequences with V and J called. Part of the clones is not carried over; for the studies checked, unresolved V genes explain less than half of this, and the remainder is unexplained. This sample holds more than 10,000 clones; roughly 80% were observed only once. The ten largest clones capture around 41% of the sample. Sequenced: peripheral blood. The origin of the receptors is an elderly woman with acute or convalescent COVID-19.

The chain is built from TRBV4-2 and TRBJ1-1, with TRBD1 identical over 7 bases. The CDR3 runs to 15 residues. Germline loops: CDR1 LGHNA, CDR2 YNFKEQ. After removal of 4 bases from V and 4 bases from J, the junction contained 9 bases not matched to a gene. CDR3 loop: CASSLEFTGVTEAFF. CDR3 nucleotide sequence: TGTGCCAGCAGCCTTGAATTTACAGGGGTCACTGAAGCTTTCTTT.

There are a few counts of this clone. The chain employs TRBV23-1 and TRBJ2-2; 8 bases are shared with TRBD1. TRBV23-1 is designated an ORF whose function remains uncertain. This CDR3 is 18 amino acids long. V dropped 6 bases and J dropped 4; count of bases not matched to a gene: 16. This CDR3 is CASSSGSQGAGATGELFF. In DNA, the CDR3 is TGCGCCAGCAGCTCAGGGAGCCAGGGGGCAGGGGCCACCGGGGAGCTGTTTTTT.

The chain employs TRBV7-9 and TRBJ2-3; 9 positions agree with TRBD1. This CDR3 contains 16 residues. V shed 7 bases, J shed 4 bases, and the junction held 12 bases outside the gene matches. CDR1 and CDR2 (germline): SEHNR, FQNEAQ (reference sequence). CDR3 region: CASTPGYRGLADTQYF. Written as DNA, the CDR3 is TGTGCCAGCACCCCAGGTTACAGGGGGCTGGCAGATACGCAGTATTTT.

The gene calls are TRBV18 and TRBJ1-1; D possibly corresponds to TRBD1 (5 bases). Deletions cut 7 bases from V and 5 bases from J, with 11 bases between. The germline V gene encodes CDR1 KGHSH and CDR2 LQKENI. This CDR3 has 12 amino acids. The CDR3 nucleotides are TGTGCCAGCTTCGCGGGGGGGACTGAAGCTTTCTTT. This sequence encodes CASFAGGTEAFF.

The chain combines TRBV29-1 with TRBJ2-3; the match to TRBD1 covers 7 bases. Germline trimming cut 5 bases from V and 2 bases from J; bases unmatched to any gene: 7. The CDR3 totals 14 residues. Germline CDR1 reads SQVTM; CDR2 reads ANQGSEA. The CDR3 spells CSVHNRGNTDTQYF. CDR3 DNA sequence: TGCAGCGTTCATAACAGGGGAAACACAGATACGCAGTATTTT.

This clone was seen once. V usage is TRBV5-1 and J usage is TRBJ1-1; no reliable D call. Germline lookup yields CDR1 SGHRS and CDR2 YFSETQ. The V end was cut by 0 bases, the J end by 0 bases, with 9 bases between. The CDR3 length is 15 residues. The CDR3 here is CASSLGSPMNTEAFF. The CDR3 DNA reads as TGCGCCAGCAGCTTGGGTTCCCCCATGAACACTGAAGCTTTCTTT.

V and J are TRBV11-2 and TRBJ2-3; tentatively, D is TRBD1 (5 bases). V was pared by 3 bases and J by 0 bases, with 7 bases between. The length of the CDR3 is 14 residues. Per germline, CDR1 SGHAT and CDR2 FQNNGV. CDR3 sequence (DNA): TGTGCCAGCAGCTTGGGGCAGAGCACAGATACGCAGTATTTT. This translates into CASSLGQSTDTQYF.

V gene TRBV7-6 combines with J gene TRBJ2-7, with D perhaps TRBD1 (5 bases). Germline V lookup: CDR1 SGHVS, CDR2 FNYEAQ. The CDR3 totals 14 residues. V was cut by 1 base and J by 2 bases, with 9 bases left in between. CDR3 protein: CASSLGQTTYEQYF. The CDR3 DNA is TGTGCCAGCAGCTTAGGACAGACAACCTACGAGCAGTACTTC.

Only a few counts were recorded for this clone. The CDR3 bases are TGTGCCAGCAACCCTAACAGGGGGTTCGACAATCAGCCCCAGCATTTT. It codes for CASNPNRGFDNQPQHF. V usage is TRBV6-6 and J usage is TRBJ1-5; 8 bases fit TRBD1. This CDR3 is 16 amino acids long. Germline CDR1 reads MNHNY; CDR2 reads SVGAGI (reference sequence). V shed 7 bases, J shed 3 bases, and the junction held 11 bases outside the gene matches.

This chain joins TRBV11-3 and TRBJ1-2; TRBD1 might be the D (6 bases). This CDR3 is built from 12 residues. V was clipped by 5 bases and J by 2 bases, with 6 bases between them. The germline V gene has CDR1 SGHNT and CDR2 YENEEA. In DNA form, the CDR3 reads TGTGCCAGCAGCCAGGGGAACTATGGCTACACCTTC. Translating it yields CASSQGNYGYTF.

The chain recombines TRBV29-1 with TRBJ1-1; 8 positions agree with TRBD1. Germline-derived CDR1 and CDR2 are SQVTM and ANQGSEA. The V gene end was trimmed by 7 bases and the J gene end by 5 bases; junction bases not matched to a gene: 6. This CDR3 contains 12 residues. The CDR3 here is CSAGQERTEAFF. The DNA of the CDR3 is TGCAGCGCGGGACAGGAAAGGACTGAAGCTTTCTTT.

Of note for this clone: The same CDR3 is also encoded by other DNA sequences in this sample. The J gene is TRBJ1-1, the V gene TRBV7-8, with no clear D. Trimming removed 1 base from V and 2 bases from J, with 8 bases in between. This CDR3 spans 14 amino acids. CDR1 is SGHVS and CDR2 is FQNEAQ in the germline V gene. The CDR3 sequence: CASSLGTANTEAFF. DNA for the CDR3: TGTGCCAGCAGCTTAGGAACAGCCAACACTGAAGCTTTCTTT. Supplemented by reference TRBV7-8 and TRBJ1-1, the full variable domain reads GAGVSQSPRYKVAKRGQDVALRCDPISGHVSLFWYQQALGQGPEFLTYFQNEAQLDKSGLPSDRFFAERPEGSVSTLKIQRTQQEDSAVYLCASSLGTANTEAFFGQGTRLTVV.

The rearrangement joins TRBV9 to TRBJ2-2; D not resolved. Germline CDR1 is SGDLS and CDR2 is YYNGEE. V was clipped by 0 bases and J by 7 bases, with 10 bases between them. The CDR3 is 14 residues long. DNA of the CDR3: TGTGCCAGCAGCGTAGATGATTTTAGCGGGGAGCTGTTTTTT. It translates to CASSVDDFSGELFF. The whole variable domain, remainder taken from reference TRBV9 and TRBJ2-2, is DSGVTQTPKHLITATGQRVTLRCSPRSGDLSVYWYQQSLDQGLQFLIQYYNGEERAKGNILERFSAQQFPDLHSELNLSSLELGDSALYFCASSVDDFSGELFFGEGSRLTVL.

In this sample, this clone turned up a few times. The CDR3 nucleotides are TGTGCCAGCAGCTCACACCAGTACAATGAGCAGTTCTTC. Its translation: CASSSHQYNEQFF. The V gene is TRBV7-8, the J gene TRBJ2-1, with D hard to call. The V end lost 4 bases, the J end lost 4 bases, and 8 bases lay between the germline ends. This CDR3 has 13 residues. Germline V gene data show CDR1 as SGHVS and CDR2 as FQNEAQ.

The chain carries TRBV11-3 and TRBJ2-7, with TRBD1 matching 8 bases. This CDR3 region has 15 residues. With V trimmed by 1 base and J by 2 bases, 4 bases remained unmatched. Germline CDR1 is SGHNT and CDR2 is YENEEA. The CDR3 bases are TGTGCCAGCAGCTTAGGTGGACAGGGACCCTACGAGCAGTACTTC. Amino acid sequence: CASSLGGQGPYEQYF.

This clone was picked up a small number of times. This chain links TRBV7-2 with TRBJ2-1, with 8 nucleotides matching TRBD2. CDR3 length: 14 amino acids. Germline CDR1 SGHTA, CDR2 FQGNSA. J lost 8 bases, V lost 3 bases, and 6 bases had no gene match. The CDR3 region has the DNA TGTGCCAGCAGCTTGTTGCGGGGGGCCGATGAGCAGTTCTTC. Its protein is CASSLLRGADEQFF. Variable domain in full (rest from reference TRBV7-2 and TRBJ2-1): GAGVSQSPSNKVTEKGKDVELRCDPISGHTALYWYRQSLGQGLEFLIYFQGNSAPDKSGLPSDRFSAERTGGSVSTLTIQRTQQEDSAVYLCASSLLRGADEQFFGPGTRLTVL.

The chain employs TRBV25-1 and TRBJ1-1; D is unclear. Germline CDR1 is MGHDK and CDR2 is SYGVNS. This CDR3 is built from 12 residues. Trimming took off 3 bases at V and 4 bases at J, with 6 bases between the two ends. The CDR3 DNA is TGTGCCAGCAGTGACCCAGGCACTGAAGCTTTCTTT. Translation gives CASSDPGTEAFF. The full variable domain, completed using reference TRBV25-1 and TRBJ1-1, is EADIYQTPRYLVIGTGKKITLECSQTMGHDKMYWYQQDPGMELHLIHYSYGVNSTEKGDLSSESTVSRIRTEHFPLTLESARPSHTSQYLCASSDPGTEAFFGQGTRLTVV.

V is TRBV4-3 and J is TRBJ2-3; a possible D gene is TRBD2 (6 bases). From germline, CDR1 is LGHNA and CDR2 YSLEER. The CDR3 spans 16 residues. The V gene lost 1 base and the J gene lost 1 base, with 12 bases spanning the gap. The CDR3 region is CASSQAAGTGTDTQYF. CDR3 sequence (DNA): TGCGCCAGCAGCCAAGCCGCCGGGACTGGCACAGATACGCAGTATTTT.

The chain carries TRBV5-1 and TRBJ2-1, with D possibly matching TRBD2 (7 bases). The CDR3 spans 15 residues. Trimming took 0 bases from V and 3 from J, leaving 10 bases between them. The germline V gene encodes CDR1 SGHRS and CDR2 YFSETQ. CDR3 bases: TGCGCCAGCAGCTTGGGCGGGGGCCTCTACAATGAGCAGTTCTTC. It is translated as CASSLGGGLYNEQFF.

The rearrangement uses TRBV2 and TRBJ1-5, with D unclear. The length of the CDR3 is 13 residues. V was pared by 4 bases and J by 6 bases, with 10 bases between. Germline loops: CDR1 SNHLY, CDR2 FYNNEI. The CDR3 coding sequence is TGTGCCAGCAGTGTTGGTGAGGGTCAGCCCCAGCATTTT. It is translated as CASSVGEGQPQHF.

The V and J genes are TRBV6-6 and TRBJ1-1; D ambiguous. The CDR3 has 11 residues. Looked up from germline, CDR1 is MNHNY and CDR2 is SVGAGI (reference sequence). The germline V and J ends were trimmed by 8 bases and 5 bases, with 9 bases remaining between them. DNA for the CDR3: TGTGCCAGCGACGGGTTGACTGAAGCTTTCTTT. The encoded protein is CASDGLTEAFF.

J is TRBJ1-2 and V is TRBV2, with 9 bases identical to TRBD1. The CDR3 is 13 amino acids. The ends lost 6 bases at V and 6 bases at J; junction bases unmatched: 5. Per the germline V gene, CDR1 is SNHLY and CDR2 is FYNNEI. CDR3 coding DNA: TGTGCCAGCAGGGAACAGGGGGCCCATGGCTACACCTTC. Translating it yields CASREQGAHGYTF.